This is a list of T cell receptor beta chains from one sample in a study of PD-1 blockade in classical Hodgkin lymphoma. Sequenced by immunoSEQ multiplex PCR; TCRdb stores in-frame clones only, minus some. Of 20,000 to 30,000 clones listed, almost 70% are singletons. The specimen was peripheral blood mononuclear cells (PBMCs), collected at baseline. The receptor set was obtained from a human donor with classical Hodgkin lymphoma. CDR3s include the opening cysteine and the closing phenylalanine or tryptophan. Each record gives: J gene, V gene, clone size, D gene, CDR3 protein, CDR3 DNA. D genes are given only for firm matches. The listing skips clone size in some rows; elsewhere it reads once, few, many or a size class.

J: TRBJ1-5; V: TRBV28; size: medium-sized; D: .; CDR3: CASVPRREKGGQPQHF; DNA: TGTGCCAGCGTACCAAGGAGAGAGAAGGGGGGTCAGCCCCAGCATTTT
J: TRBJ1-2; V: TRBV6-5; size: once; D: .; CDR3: CASSYSMGSYGYTF; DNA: TGTGCCAGCAGTTACTCGATGGGAAGCTATGGCTACACCTTC
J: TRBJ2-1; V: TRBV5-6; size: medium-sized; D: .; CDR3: CASSAGRYNEQFF; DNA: TGTGCCAGCAGCGCGGGACGGTACAATGAGCAGTTCTTC
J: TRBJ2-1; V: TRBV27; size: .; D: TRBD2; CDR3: CASSFSGGDNEQFF; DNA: TGTGCCAGCAGTTTTAGCGGGGGGGACAATGAGCAGTTCTTC
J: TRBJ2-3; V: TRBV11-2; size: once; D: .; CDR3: CASSLVGGSTDTQYF; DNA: TGTGCCAGCAGCTTAGTCGGGGGTAGCACAGATACGCAGTATTTT
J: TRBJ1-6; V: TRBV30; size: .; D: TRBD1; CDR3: CASGTGGDSPLHF; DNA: TGTGCCTCCGGGACAGGGGGCGATTCACCCCTCCACTTT
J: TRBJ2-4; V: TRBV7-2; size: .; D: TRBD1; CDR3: CASSQRTGKNIQYF; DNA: TGTGCCAGCAGCCAACGGACAGGGAAAAACATTCAGTACTTC
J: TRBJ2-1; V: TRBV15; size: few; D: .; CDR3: CATSRRWGEQFF; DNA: TGTGCCACCAGCAGACGGTGGGGAGAGCAGTTCTTC
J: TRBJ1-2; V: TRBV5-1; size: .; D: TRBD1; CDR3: CASSPDRDDYGYTF; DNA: TGCGCCAGCAGCCCGGACAGGGACGACTATGGCTACACCTTC
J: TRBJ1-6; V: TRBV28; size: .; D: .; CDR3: CASSQLGGNSPLHF; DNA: TGTGCCAGCAGCCAATTGGGGGGGAATTCACCCCTCCACTTT
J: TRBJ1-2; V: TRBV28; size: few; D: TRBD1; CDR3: CASSFRDSRYGYTF; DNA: TGTGCCAGCAGTTTCCGGGACAGCCGTTATGGCTACACCTTC
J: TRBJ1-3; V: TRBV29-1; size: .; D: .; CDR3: CSVEDPEGIIGNTIYF; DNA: TGCAGCGTTGAAGATCCGGAGGGAATTATAGGAAACACCATATATTTT
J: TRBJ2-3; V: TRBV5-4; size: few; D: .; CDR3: CASSLWSGRSTDTQYF; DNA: TGTGCCAGCAGCTTGTGGAGCGGCAGAAGCACAGATACGCAGTATTTT
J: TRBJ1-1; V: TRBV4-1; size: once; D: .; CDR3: CASSQDLRVDLAFF; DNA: TGCGCCAGCAGCCAAGATTTACGGGTGGATTTGGCTTTCTTT
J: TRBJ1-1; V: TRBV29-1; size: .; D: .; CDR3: CSAILNTEAFF; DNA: TGCAGCGCCATATTGAACACTGAAGCTTTCTTT
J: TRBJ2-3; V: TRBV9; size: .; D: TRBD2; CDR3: CASSVVAGATDTQYF; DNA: TGTGCCAGCAGCGTAGTAGCGGGGGCCACAGATACGCAGTATTTT
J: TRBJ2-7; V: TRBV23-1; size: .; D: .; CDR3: CASSQSKGNSYEQYF; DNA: TGCGCCAGCAGTCAATCGAAGGGCAACTCCTACGAGCAGTACTTC
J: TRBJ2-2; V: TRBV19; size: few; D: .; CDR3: CASSISHSGAGELFF; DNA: TGTGCCAGTAGTATTTCGCACAGTGGCGCCGGGGAGCTGTTTTTT
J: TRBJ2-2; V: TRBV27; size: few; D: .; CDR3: CASSLSTIPGELFF; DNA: TGTGCCAGCAGTTTATCGACGATACCCGGGGAGCTGTTTTTT
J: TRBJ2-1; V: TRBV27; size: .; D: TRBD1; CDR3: CASMGRTGLSREQFF; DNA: TGTGCCAGCATGGGGCGGACAGGGCTCTCTAGGGAGCAGTTCTTC
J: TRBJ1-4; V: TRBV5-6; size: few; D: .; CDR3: CASSRHGFANEKLFF; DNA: TGTGCCAGCAGCCGCCACGGGTTCGCTAATGAAAAACTGTTTTTT
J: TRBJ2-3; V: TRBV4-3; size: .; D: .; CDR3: CASSHSSYTDTQYF; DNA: TGCGCCAGCAGCCATTCATCTTACACAGATACGCAGTATTTT
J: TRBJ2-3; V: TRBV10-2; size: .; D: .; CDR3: CASRWVGATDTQYF; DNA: TGCGCCAGCAGATGGGTAGGAGCCACAGATACGCAGTATTTT
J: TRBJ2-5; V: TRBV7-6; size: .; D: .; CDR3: CASSSSRVEGETQYF; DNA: TGTGCCAGCAGCTCATCGCGAGTAGAAGGAGAGACCCAGTACTTC
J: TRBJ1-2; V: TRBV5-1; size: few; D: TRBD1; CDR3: CASSLDDGQGLGGYTF; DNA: TGCGCCAGCAGCTTGGACGATGGACAGGGCCTCGGTGGCTACACCTTC
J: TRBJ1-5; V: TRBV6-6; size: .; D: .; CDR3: CASRFLREGPQHF; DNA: TGTGCCAGCAGATTCCTCAGGGAGGGGCCCCAGCATTTT
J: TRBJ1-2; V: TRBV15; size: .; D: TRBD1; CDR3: CATSRDPQGTYGYTF; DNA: TGTGCCACCAGCAGAGATCCACAGGGGACCTATGGCTACACCTTC
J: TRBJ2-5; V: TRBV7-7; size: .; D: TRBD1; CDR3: CAIRKTGSETQYF; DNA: TGTGCTATCCGAAAGACAGGGAGCGAGACCCAGTACTTC
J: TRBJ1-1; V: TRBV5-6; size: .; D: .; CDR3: CASRIAQAASTEAFF; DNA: TGTGCCAGCAGGATAGCCCAGGCAGCGTCAACTGAAGCTTTCTTT
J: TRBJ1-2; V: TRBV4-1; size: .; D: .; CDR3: CASSQDPGNNYGYTF; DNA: TGCGCCAGCAGCCAAGATCCGGGAAATAACTATGGCTACACCTTC
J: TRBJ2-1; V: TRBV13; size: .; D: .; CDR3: CASSQGGINEQFF; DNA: TGTGCCAGTTCACAGGGTGGTATTAATGAGCAGTTCTTC
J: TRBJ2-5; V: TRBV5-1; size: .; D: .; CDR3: CASSLFVGETQYF; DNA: TGCGCCAGCAGCTTGTTTGTGGGAGAGACCCAGTACTTC
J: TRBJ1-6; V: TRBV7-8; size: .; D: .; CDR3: CASSLRTTTGTPSPLHF; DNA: TGTGCCAGCAGCCTCCGCACAACCACAGGGACCCCTTCACCCCTCCACTTT
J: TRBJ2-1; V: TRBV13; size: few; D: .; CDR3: CASSSERTGPGGLYEQFF; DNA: TGTGCCAGCAGCTCTGAACGAACCGGACCCGGGGGGCTCTATGAGCAGTTCTTC
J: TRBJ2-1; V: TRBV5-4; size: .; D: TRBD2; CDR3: CASSGFLSGGSNEQFF; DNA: TGTGCCAGCAGCGGGTTCTTGAGCGGGGGAAGCAATGAGCAGTTCTTC
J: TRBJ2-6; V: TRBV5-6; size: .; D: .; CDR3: CASSLFGIMNVLTF; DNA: TGTGCCAGCAGCTTGTTCGGAATAATGAACGTCCTGACTTTC
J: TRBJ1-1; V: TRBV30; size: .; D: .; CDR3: CAWTPGRANTEAFF; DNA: TGTGCCTGGACCCCGGGACGGGCGAACACTGAAGCTTTCTTT
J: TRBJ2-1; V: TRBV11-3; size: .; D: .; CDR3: CASSPSSYNEQFF; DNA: TGTGCCAGCAGCCCTAGCTCCTACAATGAGCAGTTCTTC
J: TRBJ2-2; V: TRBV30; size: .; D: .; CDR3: CAWRLSELFF; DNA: TGTGCCTGGAGGTTATCCGAGCTGTTTTTT
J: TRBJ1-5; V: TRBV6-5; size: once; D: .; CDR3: CASSPMDSNQPQHF; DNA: TGTGCCAGCAGCCCTATGGATAGCAATCAGCCCCAGCATTTT
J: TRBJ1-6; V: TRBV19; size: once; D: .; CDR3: CASGGLTGTPLHF; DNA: TGTGCCAGCGGGGGCCTGACAGGTACACCCCTCCACTTT
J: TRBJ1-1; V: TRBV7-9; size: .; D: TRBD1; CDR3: CASSADRYSFMNTEAFF; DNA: TGTGCCAGCAGCGCGGACAGGTACAGTTTCATGAACACTGAAGCTTTCTTT
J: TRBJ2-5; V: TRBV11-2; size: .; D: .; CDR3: CASSLLDTRLQETQYF; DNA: TGTGCCAGCAGCCTGCTGGACACAAGACTTCAAGAGACCCAGTACTTC
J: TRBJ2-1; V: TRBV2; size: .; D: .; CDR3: CASTIINEQFF; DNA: TGTGCCAGCACTATAATCAATGAGCAGTTCTTC
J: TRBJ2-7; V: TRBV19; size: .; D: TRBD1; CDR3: CASGPWRTGVSYEQYF; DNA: TGTGCCAGTGGGCCCTGGAGGACAGGGGTTTCCTACGAGCAGTACTTC
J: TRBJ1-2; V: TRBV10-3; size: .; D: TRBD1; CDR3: CAISDLAGGVYGYTF; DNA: TGTGCCATCAGTGATCTGGCAGGGGGCGTCTATGGCTACACCTTC
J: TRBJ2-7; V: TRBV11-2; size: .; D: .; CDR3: CASSLTYGDYEQYF; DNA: TGTGCCAGCAGCTTAACCTACGGAGACTACGAGCAGTACTTC
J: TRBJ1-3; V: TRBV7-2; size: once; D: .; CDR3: CASSFRRGNTIYF; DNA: TGTGCCAGCAGCTTCCGTCGGGGAAACACCATATATTTT
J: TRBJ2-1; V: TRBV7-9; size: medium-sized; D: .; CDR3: CASSSGVTDNEQFF; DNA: TGTGCCAGCAGCTCAGGAGTTACAGACAATGAGCAGTTCTTC